Listed below are T cell receptor beta chains from one sample, sequenced in a study of T cell responses to AZD1222 COVID-19 vaccine. Profiled with immunoSEQ multiplex PCR; TCRdb holds only in-frame clones, not every one. The table records some 100,000 clones, about 83% of them present only once. Sample: peripheral blood, taken on day 0 of AZD1222 vaccination. All receptors come from an adult in good health. Both conserved end residues are part of each CDR3. A D gene is named only where the DNA matches it firmly. Not every row has a clone size; where given, it reads once, few, many or a size class.

V gene: TRBV6-5; clone size: .; D gene: .; J gene: TRBJ1-1; CDR3 DNA: TGTGCCAGCAGTTACCTTGCGGGGAACACTGAAGCTTTCTTT; CDR3 protein: CASSYLAGNTEAFF
V gene: TRBV2; clone size: .; D gene: TRBD1; J gene: TRBJ1-4; CDR3 DNA: TGTGCCAGCAGGGGGACAGGGGGCACCGAAAAACTGTTTTTT; CDR3 protein: CASRGTGGTEKLFF
V gene: TRBV2; clone size: .; D gene: TRBD1; J gene: TRBJ1-2; CDR3 DNA: TGTGCCAGAACCGGGACAGGGAATGGCTACACCTTC; CDR3 protein: CARTGTGNGYTF
V gene: TRBV27; clone size: once; D gene: .; J gene: TRBJ1-6; CDR3 DNA: TGTGCCAGCAGTTCCCTGAGCTCCTATAATTCACCCCTCCACTTT; CDR3 protein: CASSSLSSYNSPLHF
V gene: TRBV7-2; clone size: few; D gene: TRBD2; J gene: TRBJ2-5; CDR3 DNA: TGTGCCAGCAGCCCCGGGACTAGTTGGGAGACCCAGTACTTC; CDR3 protein: CASSPGTSWETQYF
V gene: TRBV30; clone size: .; D gene: .; J gene: TRBJ1-6; CDR3 DNA: TGTGCCTGGACCTACGGGGATTCACCCCTCCACTTT; CDR3 protein: CAWTYGDSPLHF
V gene: TRBV7-9; clone size: few; D gene: .; J gene: TRBJ2-7; CDR3 DNA: TGTGCCAGCAGCTTAGAGGGACGCCTAGTTGGGGAGCAGTACTTC; CDR3 protein: CASSLEGRLVGEQYF
V gene: TRBV21-1; clone size: .; D gene: .; J gene: TRBJ1-5; CDR3 DNA: TGTGCCACCGGGGGACAGGGGCGTTATGGTCAGCCCCAGCATTTT; CDR3 protein: CATGGQGRYGQPQHF
V gene: TRBV19; clone size: few; D gene: TRBD1; J gene: TRBJ1-6; CDR3 DNA: TGTGCCAGTAGACAGGGGGTTAATTCACCCCTCCACTTT; CDR3 protein: CASRQGVNSPLHF
V gene: TRBV25-1; clone size: few; D gene: .; J gene: TRBJ1-2; CDR3 DNA: TGTGCCAGCAGGGACACGCTGTATGGCTACACCTTC; CDR3 protein: CASRDTLYGYTF
V gene: TRBV25-1; clone size: .; D gene: .; J gene: TRBJ1-2; CDR3 DNA: TGTGCCAGCAGTGAATCCCCTCACATTAGCGGCTACACCTTC; CDR3 protein: CASSESPHISGYTF
V gene: TRBV7-8; clone size: .; D gene: .; J gene: TRBJ2-1; CDR3 DNA: TGTGCCAGCAGCTTAATTGGTCCCGGTACAGGAGCCTACAATGAGCAGTTCTTC; CDR3 protein: CASSLIGPGTGAYNEQFF
V gene: TRBV6-1; clone size: once; D gene: .; J gene: TRBJ1-1; CDR3 DNA: TGTGCCAGCAGTGACGGCTACACTGAAGCTTTCTTT; CDR3 protein: CASSDGYTEAFF